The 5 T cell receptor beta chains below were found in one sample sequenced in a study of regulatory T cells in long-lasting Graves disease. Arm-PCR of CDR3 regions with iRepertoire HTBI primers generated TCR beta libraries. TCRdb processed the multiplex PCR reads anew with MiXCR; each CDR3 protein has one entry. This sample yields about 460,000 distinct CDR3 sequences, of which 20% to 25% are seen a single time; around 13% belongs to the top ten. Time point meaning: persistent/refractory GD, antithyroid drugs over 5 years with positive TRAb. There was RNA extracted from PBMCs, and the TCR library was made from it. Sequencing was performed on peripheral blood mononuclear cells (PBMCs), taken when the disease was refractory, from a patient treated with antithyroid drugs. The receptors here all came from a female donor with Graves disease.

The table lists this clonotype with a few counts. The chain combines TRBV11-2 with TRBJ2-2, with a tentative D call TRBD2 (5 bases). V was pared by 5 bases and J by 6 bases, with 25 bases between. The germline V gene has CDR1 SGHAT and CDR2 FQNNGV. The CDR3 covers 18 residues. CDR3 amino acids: CASSQMTFSDLGSGELFF. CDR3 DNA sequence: TGTGCCAGCAGCCAGATGACCTTTAGCGACTTGGGCTCCGGGGAGCTGTTTTTT.

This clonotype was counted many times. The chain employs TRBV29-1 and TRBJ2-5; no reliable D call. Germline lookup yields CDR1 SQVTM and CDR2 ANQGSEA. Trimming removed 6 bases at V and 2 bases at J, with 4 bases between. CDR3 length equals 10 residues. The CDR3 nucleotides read TGCAGCGTATTACAAGAGACCCAGTACTTC. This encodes CSVLQETQYF.

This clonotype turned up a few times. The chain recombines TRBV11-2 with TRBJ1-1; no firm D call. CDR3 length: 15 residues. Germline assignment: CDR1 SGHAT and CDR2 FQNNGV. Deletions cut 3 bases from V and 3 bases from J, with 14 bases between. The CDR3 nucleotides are TGTGCCAGCAGCTTTCGGGCGGCGGATTACACTGAAGCTTTCTTT. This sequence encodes CASSFRAADYTEAFF.

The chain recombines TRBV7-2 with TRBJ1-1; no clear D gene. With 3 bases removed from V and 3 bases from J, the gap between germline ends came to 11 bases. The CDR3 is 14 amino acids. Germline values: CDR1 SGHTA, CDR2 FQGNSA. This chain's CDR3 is CASSFRGRDTEAFF. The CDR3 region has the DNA TGTGCCAGCAGCTTTAGAGGGAGGGACACTGAAGCTTTCTTT.

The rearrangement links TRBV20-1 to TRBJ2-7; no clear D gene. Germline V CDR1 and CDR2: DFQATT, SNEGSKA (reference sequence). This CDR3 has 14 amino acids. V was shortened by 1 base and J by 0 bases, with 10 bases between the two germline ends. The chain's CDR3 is CSARVSDGSYEQYF. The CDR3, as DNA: TGCAGTGCTAGAGTATCAGACGGCTCCTACGAGCAGTACTTC.